This T cell receptor beta chain was found in a study of blood T cells in healthy people across ages. Study results and limitations: The CMV status of each donor remained undetermined, and this could have confounded shifts in expanded clonotypes.

This clonotype was observed at least ten times. Its cognate antigen is unknown. Primed by a sample-barcoded 5' primer and a J-beta primer mix, a second PCR proceeded for 7 to 11 cycles. Tags on each cDNA molecule came from a template-switch adaptor with 12 random nucleotides. One entry per CDR3 protein results from TCRdb running MiXCR on the 5' RACE reads. The sample lists 800,000 to 950,000 distinct CDR3 sequences; 25% to 35% were seen once. The CDR3 has 16 amino acids. Germline CDR1 is MGHRA and CDR2 is YSYEKL. Deletions cut 1 base from V and 0 bases from J, with 13 bases between. The sample was also reused in another study, on T cells of mothers and their children. This second study says: Slightly higher overlap, not significant, was seen in related mother-child pairs than in unrelated pairs.

The sequence came from a middle-aged woman in good health. V is TRBV4-1 and J is TRBJ2-7; D is ambiguous. Material: blood. This CDR3 is CASSQVDLGFSYEQYF. CDR3 DNA: TGCGCCAGCAGCCAAGTAGATTTGGGGTTCTCCTACGAGCAGTACTTC.